The clone carrying this TCR beta chain was picked up one time. V was clipped by 0 bases and J by 14 bases, with 17 bases between them. Germline V gene sequence: CDR1 MNHEY, CDR2 SMNVEV (reference sequence). The CDR3 has 14 residues. This sample is drawn from a study of blood T cell repertoires in COVID-19. Study background: The cDNA or gDNA used as material had been derived from T cells, B-cell-depleted T cells, or PBMCs.

Participants, about 18 to 89 years old, spanned some 23 US areas. Researchers sorted participants into cohorts using their self-reported clinical history. Recovery among Cohort 3 donors was established by two negative PCRs, clearance, or symptom resolution. The repertoire was sequenced with immunoSEQ multiplex PCR; TCRdb's copy has only in-frame clones and lacks some. The repertoire has 150,000 to 200,000 clones, around 73% of them found once; the top ten carry 15% to 20%. The source material was PBMCs or T cells enriched from blood (not recorded which). The sequence came from a woman aged 50 to 60 who had recovered from COVID-19. The rearrangement uses TRBV27 and TRBJ2-1, with a tentative D call TRBD2 (5 bases). The CDR3 region is CASSLSFEGRKEFF. For the CDR3, the DNA is TGTGCCAGCAGTTTATCATTCGAGGGAAGAAAGGAGTTCTTC.